The sequence of this T cell receptor (beta chain) was determined in a study of control samples from healthy donors and cancer patients (dated by TCRdb to 2018 to 2021). Library preparation used the immunoSEQ multiplex PCR assay. TCRdb stores this immuneACCESS table with in-frame sequences only. Part of the clones is absent; in the studies checked, under half of the shortfall reflects unresolved V genes, and no reason is known for the rest. The sample profile shows roughly 28,000 clones; less than 80% of them were found once. Around 20% of the sample goes to the ten largest clones. Remarks on this clone: No cognate antigen has been identified for it. Base-call qualities are not available, and no considerably larger clone is one nucleotide away.

From V the trimming removes 1 base and from J it removes 5 bases, while the gene matches leave 20 bases of the junction unaccounted for. The CDR3 numbers 20 residues from cysteine through phenylalanine. Here the CDR3 DNA is all that survives: 60 bases in frame from base 1. Via the germline V gene, CDR1 is SGHNT and CDR2 YENEEA. The clonotype was recovered from a man in his 60s with head and neck cancer. The rearranged segments are TRBV11-3 and TRBJ2-3; 8 of the junction bases match TRBD1. The sample comprised PBMCs. This receptor carries the CDR3 CASSLAKPAGTGGREDTQYF. In nucleotides, the sequence is TGTGCCAGCAGCTTAGCTAAGCCGGCGGGGACAGGTGGACGTGAAGATACGCAGTATTTT.